This T cell receptor (beta chain) emerged from a study of blood T cell repertoires in COVID-19 (TCRdb year 2020). Some background on the complete study: The collaborator samples originated in the United States, Italy and Spain and spanned the acute and convalescent phases of COVID-19. The prospective study material was composed of cDNA or gDNA derived from T cells, B-cell-depleted T cells, or PBMCs. Subjects who had been exposed to COVID-19, were actively infected with it, or had recovered from it provided the deeply sampled blood TCRbeta repertoires that made up the dataset. The repertoires were released in a freely available public database meant as a resource for research on the immune response to SARS-CoV-2. Samples came from the ongoing ImmuneRACE study (first 160 participants) plus 1,254 subjects from 6 global collaborators. A de-identified subject ID, COVID-19 status, age in years and sex were almost always included in the sample metadata. Where available, HLA class I and class II types were obtained from metadata supplied by the sample provider rather than from assay-based typing. The paper's findings and limits, for the study overall: How much clinical and demographic metadata was included differed by source and by participant, and the metadata was provided uncurated.

One collaborating source in Seattle enrolled patients while the patients were actively infected and followed the patients over time throughout the course of disease. Collaborating institutions collected whole blood in K2EDTA tubes following their own protocols. Collaborator samples were shipped for TCRbeta analysis as frozen whole blood, isolated PBMCs, or DNA extracted from either sample type. From the germline V gene, CDR1 is MNHEY and CDR2 is SVGEGT. The V and J ends are trimmed by 6 bases and 6 bases, leaving 6 bases between them. Its CDR3 holds 11 amino acids, cysteine through phenylalanine. Only the CDR3 DNA is retained, 33 bases long and in frame from the first base. Worth noting for this clone: The antigen it binds to is not known. Within one base of it there is no much larger clone, and no base qualities were kept.

The immunoSEQ Assay, a bias-controlled multiplex PCR, was used to amplify TCRbeta CDR3 regions from genomic DNA. The original methods were these. The number of nucleated cells in each sample was estimated by amplification of reference gene primers within the assay. To quantify the absolute abundance of each unique TCRbeta CDR3 rearrangement, sequence reads were collapsed and filtered. Productive Simpson clonality was computed per sample as the square root of Simpson's diversity index over productive rearrangements. Entries here come from immuneACCESS through TCRdb and include only in-frame sequences with V and J called. Some clones fail to appear in such tables; in the studies checked, an unresolved V gene covers under half of the shortfall, and the cause of the remainder is unknown. That table supplies the V and J calls and clone size; D and trimming were determined from the DNA. This sample has around 290,000 clones in its table, and approximately 91% of those were observed once. About 2% of the sample is held by the ten biggest clonotypes.

What was sequenced was peripheral blood. The sequence joins TRBV6-2 or TRBV6-3 to TRBJ2-1; the D gene is not confidently resolved. This TCR was sampled from a woman aged 30 to 39 with COVID-19, enrolled during active disease. The CDR3 has the sequence CASSERNEQFF. The sequenced DNA is TGTGCCAGCAGCGAGCGCAATGAGCAGTTCTTC.